This T cell receptor (beta chain) was identified in a study of blood T cell repertoires in COVID-19. Study in general: The origin of the acute and convalescent COVID-19 samples was the United States, Italy and Spain. PBMCs, B-cell-depleted T cells, or T cells provided the cDNA or gDNA that made up the material.

Authors' methods: Using reference gene primer amplification, nucleated cell counts were estimated. Clones were read by immunoSEQ multiplex PCR, and TCRdb kept only the in-frame ones, dropping some. V, J and clone size derive from that table, while D and trimming were established from the DNA sequence. The table records around 24,000 clones, 81% of them present only once. This CDR3 region has 16 residues. Germline V gives CDR1 MNHNY, CDR2 SVGAGI (reference sequence). V lost 4 bases and J lost 0, with 12 bases in between. Sequenced sample: peripheral blood. The J gene is TRBJ2-2, the V gene TRBV6-6, with D maybe TRBD2 (6 bases). This receptor was obtained from a man between 50 and 59 years old with active or convalescent COVID-19. The CDR3 is CASSSSGLANTGELFF. The DNA of the CDR3 is TGTGCCAGCAGTTCCTCGGGACTCGCGAACACCGGGGAGCTGTTTTTT.